These 18 T cell receptor beta chains came from one sample sequenced in a study of blood T cell repertoires in COVID-19. Some clones are missing from TCRdb's copy, which holds only in-frame ones; the method was immunoSEQ multiplex PCR. The table shows roughly 46,000 clones, with 75% to 90% occurring only once. Specimen: peripheral blood. The receptors originated from a man between 60 and 75 years old with active COVID-19.

This chain links TRBV7-2 with TRBJ1-1; 7 positions agree with TRBD1. V trimming: 4 bases; J trimming: 0 bases; junction bases outside the gene matches: 8. Per the germline V gene, CDR1 is SGHTA and CDR2 is FQGNSA. The CDR3 covers 16 residues. The chain's CDR3 is CASSSGGGGMNTEAFF. DNA for the CDR3: TGTGCCAGCAGCTCAGGGGGTGGGGGAATGAACACTGAAGCTTTCTTT.

The J gene is TRBJ2-1, the V gene TRBV5-1; 8 bases map to TRBD2. CDR1 and CDR2 from the germline V gene are SGHRS and YFSETQ. V shed 4 bases and J 3 bases; nucleotides not matched to a gene: 6. The CDR3 loop spans 15 amino acids. The CDR3: CASSADSGDYNEQFF. The CDR3 DNA is TGCGCCAGCAGCGCGGATAGCGGGGACTACAATGAGCAGTTCTTC.

DNA for the CDR3: TGTGCCAGCAGCTTTTCTAGCGGGGGGAATGAGCAGTTCTTC. This codes for CASSFSSGGNEQFF. This rearrangement joins TRBV7-2 to TRBJ2-1; TRBD2 matches 11 bases. V lost 3 bases to trimming and J lost 7 bases; unmatched junction nucleotides: 2. The CDR3 totals 14 residues. Germline V gene lookup returns CDR1 SGHTA and CDR2 FQGNSA.

The CDR3 nucleotides are TGTGCCAGCAGTTACGCCCGACTGATCTCTGGAAACACCATATATTTT. It codes for CASSYARLISGNTIYF. J is TRBJ1-3 and V is TRBV6-2 or TRBV6-3; D remains ambiguous. The V end was cut by 2 bases, the J end by 0 bases, with 11 bases between. Germline CDR1 and CDR2: MNHEY and SVGEGT. This CDR3 spans 16 amino acids.

The chain combines TRBV5-1 with TRBJ1-6, with TRBD1 as a possible D gene (5 bases). V lost 0 bases and J 7 bases, leaving 11 bases between the germline ends. In germline, CDR1 is SGHRS, CDR2 YFSETQ. CDR3 size: 15 residues. CDR3 in amino acids: CASSLVGGSNSPLHF. The CDR3 nucleotides read TGCGCCAGCAGCTTGGTCGGGGGGTCGAATTCACCCCTCCACTTT.

This chain links TRBV18 with TRBJ1-1, with D possibly TRBD1 on 5 matching bases. Germline CDR1 and CDR2: KGHSH and LQKENI. Trimming removed 6 bases at V and 1 base at J, with 15 bases between. CDR3 length: 15 amino acids. The CDR3: CASSPGQQTNTEAFF. As DNA, the CDR3 is TGTGCCAGCTCCCCTGGACAACAAACGAACACTGAAGCTTTCTTT.

The CDR3 DNA is TGTGCCAGCAGCCTAGGACAGGCGGCCCAGCAGTACTTC. Its translation: CASSLGQAAQQYF. The gene calls are TRBV12-3 or TRBV12-4 and TRBJ2-7; TRBD1 agrees at 7 bases. The CDR3 is 13 amino acids. J gave up 8 bases and V 6 bases, and 10 bases lay outside the gene matches.

The gene calls are TRBV7-6 and TRBJ2-1; the match to TRBD2 covers 9 bases. This CDR3 comprises 16 residues. CDR1 SGHVS and CDR2 FNYEAQ come from the germline V gene. V was pared by 5 bases and J by 4 bases, with 9 bases of the junction left unmatched. The CDR3 sequence is CASSRNSAGGYNEQFF. The CDR3 coding sequence is TGTGCCAGCAGCCGCAATTCGGCGGGAGGGTACAATGAGCAGTTCTTC.

This clone was detected once. J is TRBJ2-1 and V is TRBV7-2, with D maybe TRBD2 (8 bases). CDR1 is SGHTA, CDR2 FQGNSA, per germline. This CDR3 has 14 amino acids. V lost 5 bases and J lost 5, with 13 bases in between. For the CDR3, the DNA is TGTGCCAGCAGCCCCGGGAGGGGGCACAATGAGCAGTTCTTC. Translating it yields CASSPGRGHNEQFF.

The J gene is TRBJ2-3, the V gene TRBV30; possible D gene TRBD2, 6 bases. Trimming cost V 5 bases and J 0 bases, with 12 bases left between them. Germline CDR1 and CDR2: GTSNPN and SVGIG (reference sequence). The CDR3 is 14 residues long. CDR3 bases: TGTGCCTGGTCCTGGGGACTTAGCACAGATACGCAGTATTTT. It is translated as CAWSWGLSTDTQYF.

The rearrangement links TRBV21-1 to TRBJ2-2; TRBD2, the D gene given by the table, was not confirmed from the DNA. TRBV21-1 is tagged as a pseudogene. This CDR3 is built from 15 residues. CDR3 sequence reads: CASSKCGGHTGELFF. CDR3 sequence (DNA): TGTGCCAGCAGCAAATGTGGAGGGCACACCGGGGAGCTGTTTTTT.

As regards this clone: One end of the junction varies from germline; a read error may be responsible. This rearrangement joins TRBV5-6 to TRBJ2-1, with D possibly being TRBD2 (6 bases). This CDR3 has 16 residues. Per the germline V gene, CDR1 is SGHDT and CDR2 is YYEEEE. The CDR3 sequence: CASRAGTPASYNVQFF. In DNA form, the CDR3 reads TGTGCCAGCAGGGCCGGGACTCCCGCCTCCTACAATGTGCAGTTCTTC.

The J gene is TRBJ1-2, the V gene TRBV28, with TRBD1 matching 8 bases. Germline V lookup: CDR1 MDHEN, CDR2 SYDVKM. The CDR3 totals 14 residues. V was pared by 4 bases and J by 6 bases, with 7 bases of the junction left unmatched. The CDR3 reads CASSSSDRVHGYTF. The DNA of the CDR3 is TGTGCCAGCAGTTCCTCGGACAGGGTGCATGGCTACACCTTC.

The chain recombines TRBV11-2 with TRBJ1-2; tentative D call: TRBD1 (5 bases). CDR3 length: 14 residues. Germline V gene sequence: CDR1 SGHAT, CDR2 FQNNGV. Trimming stripped 1 base from V and 5 bases from J, with 11 bases between. The CDR3 is CASSLGLGDYGYTF. The CDR3 coding sequence is TGTGCCAGCAGCTTAGGGTTAGGGGATTATGGCTACACCTTC.

The chain uses TRBV4-2 and TRBJ2-1, with 7 bases aligning to TRBD1. The CDR3 sequence is 13 residues long. Germline V gene lookup returns CDR1 LGHNA and CDR2 YNFKEQ. The ends lost 5 bases at V and 8 bases at J; junction bases unmatched: 6. This chain's CDR3 is CASSLTGYDEQFF. In DNA, the CDR3 is TGTGCCAGCAGCTTGACAGGGTACGATGAGCAGTTCTTC.

The chain couples TRBV28 to TRBJ2-3; D is unresolved. The CDR3 spans 14 residues. Trimming left V 7 bases short and J 0 bases short, with 11 bases between. CDR1 MDHEN and CDR2 SYDVKM come from the germline V gene. The CDR3 DNA is TGTGCCAGCAAGGAACAGTCTAGCACAGATACGCAGTATTTT. Translating gives CASKEQSSTDTQYF.

This clone was detected once. The chain joins TRBV7-8 to TRBJ2-3, with TRBD2 matching 12 bases. Germline V lookup: CDR1 SGHVS, CDR2 FQNEAQ. The CDR3 runs to 15 residues. V was clipped by 6 bases and J by 2 bases; unmatched bases: 3. CDR3: CASRTSGGYTDTQYF. CDR3 DNA sequence: TGTGCCAGCAGAACTAGCGGGGGGTACACAGATACGCAGTATTTT. Based on the CDR3 plus reference TRBV7-8 and TRBJ2-3, the full variable domain is GAGVSQSPRYKVAKRGQDVALRCDPISGHVSLFWYQQALGQGPEFLTYFQNEAQLDKSGLPSDRFFAERPEGSVSTLKIQRTQQEDSAVYLCASRTSGGYTDTQYFGPGTRLTVL.

The chain employs TRBV28 and TRBJ2-5; 10 nucleotides agree with TRBD2. CDR1 is MDHEN, CDR2 SYDVKM, per germline. V was pared by 1 base and J by 2 bases, with 10 bases of the junction left unmatched. The CDR3 spans 18 residues. This CDR3 reads CASSLSPGLASLQETQYF. Written as DNA, the CDR3 is TGTGCCAGCAGTTTATCCCCGGGACTAGCGTCCTTACAAGAGACCCAGTACTTC.